This TCR beta chain was identified in a study of Ad26.COV2.S vaccination and SARS-CoV-2 variants. Study-wide background: The authors gave Ad26.COV2.S intramuscularly, either once or twice 56 days apart.

In regard to this clone: What it recognizes is unknown.

Produced via immunoSEQ multiplex PCR; TCRdb's table is partial and in-frame only. The sample lists roughly 400,000 clones, about 92% occurring once. The treatment denotes: 19 received Ad26.COV2.S at low or high dose, single or two shots; 5 received placebo; per-sample allocation not given. Material that was analyzed had been drawn on day 63 after the first vaccine or placebo injection. In Boston, an adult donor aged 18-55 years took part. V lost 0 bases and J lost 2; bases outside the gene matches: 4. There are 15 residues in the CDR3. Germline V gives CDR1 MGHRA, CDR2 YSYEKL. Study-level results: People who got the vaccine or the placebo had similar non-spike TCR breadth. It was reported that spike-specific CD8+ and CD4+ T cell responses were substantially broad after vaccination.

This TCR was recovered from a person between 18 and 65 years old who received the Ad26.COV2.S COVID-19 vaccine or a placebo. V usage is TRBV4-1 and J usage is TRBJ2-7; 7 bases fit TRBD1. The specimen was peripheral blood, collected in a trial of Ad26.COV2.S vaccine versus placebo. The chain's CDR3 is CASSQETGQPYEQYF. The CDR3 coding sequence is TGCGCCAGCAGCCAAGAAACGGGACAGCCCTACGAGCAGTACTTC.